This passage covers 17 T cell receptor beta chains from one sample sequenced in a study of cytomegalovirus exposure and HLA in healthy donors. PCR was performed using 60 Vbeta and 13 Jbeta primers. Profiled with immunoSEQ multiplex PCR; TCRdb holds only in-frame clones, not every one. The data show fewer than 90,000 clones, with approximately 79% seen just once and approximately 6.5% held by the top ten. Sequencing was performed on PBMCs. Receptor source: a female donor in good health and CMV-seronegative.

The rearrangement joins TRBV10-2 to TRBJ2-5; perhaps TRBD2 as D (5 bases). The germline V gene encodes CDR1 WSHSY and CDR2 SAAADI. The CDR3 runs 13 residues. V was trimmed by 6 bases and J by 5 bases, leaving 13 bases between them. CDR3 DNA: TGCGCCAGCAGATTTCGGGATCGGGAGACCCAGTACTTC. This translates into CASRFRDRETQYF.

This sequence joins TRBV27 and TRBJ2-3; TRBD2 matches at 10 bases. The germline V gene encodes CDR1 MNHEY and CDR2 SMNVEV (reference sequence). Trimming at V came to 6 bases and at J to 8 bases, leaving 5 bases not matched to a gene. The CDR3 contains 13 residues. In DNA, the CDR3 is TGTGCCAGCAGAGGACTAGCGGAAACTACGCAGTATTTT. Translation: CASRGLAETTQYF.

V usage is TRBV14 and J usage is TRBJ1-1; the D is unclear. From germline, CDR1 is SGHDN and CDR2 FVKESK. The CDR3 loop spans 13 amino acids. Deletions cut 4 bases from V and 4 bases from J, with 10 bases between. CDR3 amino acids: CASSPSLGTEAFF. The CDR3, as DNA: TGTGCCAGCAGCCCGTCGCTCGGCACTGAAGCTTTCTTT.

The chain carries TRBV6-5 and TRBJ1-2; no clear D gene. Trimming left V 0 bases short and J 9 bases short, with 14 bases between. This CDR3 is 14 amino acids long. Per germline, CDR1 MNHEY and CDR2 SVGAGI. The CDR3 protein is CASSYSSRAGSYTF. CDR3 coding DNA: TGTGCCAGCAGTTACTCATCGCGGGCGGGTAGCTACACCTTC.

A few counts support this clone. This rearrangement joins TRBV7-9 to TRBJ2-3; 7 positions match TRBD2. This CDR3 has 14 amino acids. The germline gives CDR1 SEHNR, CDR2 FQNEAQ (reference sequence). Here the CDR3 DNA reads TGTGGACCGGGGAGCGGGAAGAGCACAGATACGCAGTATTTT. It translates to CGPGSGKSTDTQYF.

This chain connects TRBV29-1 to TRBJ2-5; 13 bases are a match to TRBD2. The CDR3 runs to 15 residues. The V gene's germline CDR1 is SQVTM and CDR2 ANQGSEA. Germline trimming cut 4 bases from V and 0 bases from J; bases unmatched to any gene: 2. The chain's CDR3 is CSVGLAGGHQETQYF. For the CDR3, the DNA is TGCAGCGTTGGACTAGCGGGGGGCCACCAAGAGACCCAGTACTTC.

The table lists this clone with a count of one. The chain recombines TRBV2 with TRBJ2-1, with 10 bases aligning to TRBD1. This CDR3 region has 13 residues. Per the germline V gene, CDR1 is SNHLY and CDR2 is FYNNEI. J was trimmed by 6 bases and V by 4 bases; bases with no gene match: 0. The CDR3 nucleotides are TGTGCCAGCAGTGGGACAGGGGGCAATGAGCAGTTCTTC. Residues: CASSGTGGNEQFF.

This sequence joins TRBV7-2 and TRBJ1-2, with TRBD1 identical over 9 bases. The CDR3 has 13 residues. The trim removed 2 bases at V and 8 bases at J, leaving 3 bases unmatched. CDR1 is SGHTA and CDR2 is FQGNSA in the germline V gene. Here the CDR3 reads CASSLNRGQGYTF. The CDR3 DNA sequence: TGTGCCAGCAGCTTAAACAGGGGGCAGGGCTACACCTTC.

This rearrangement joins TRBV25-1 to TRBJ2-1; TRBD2 matches 10 bases. The CDR3 spans 15 residues. Looked up from germline, CDR1 is MGHDK and CDR2 is SYGVNS. V lost 4 bases to trimming and J lost 6 bases; unmatched junction nucleotides: 6. CDR3 loop: CASSGSGRGGNEQFF. CDR3 DNA sequence: TGTGCCAGCAGTGGGAGCGGGAGGGGGGGCAATGAGCAGTTCTTC.

This clone occurred a few times. This chain joins TRBV5-1 and TRBJ2-7, with TRBD2 as a possible D gene (7 bases). CDR1 and CDR2 (germline): SGHRS, YFSETQ. This CDR3 has 14 residues. The germline V and J ends were trimmed by 0 bases and 4 bases, with 11 bases remaining between them. CDR3 DNA sequence: TGCGCCAGCAGCTTGGAAGGGGGGGTATACGAGCAGTACTTC. Protein sequence: CASSLEGGVYEQYF.

In its sample, this clone was seen a few times. The CDR3 nucleotides are TGTGCCAGCAGAGAGGACTTAACAGATACGCAGTATTTT. The encoded protein is CASREDLTDTQYF. This chain connects TRBV2 to TRBJ2-3, with D possibly being TRBD2 (5 bases). Deletions cut 6 bases from V and 3 bases from J, with 10 bases between. Per the germline V gene, CDR1 is SNHLY and CDR2 is FYNNEI. The CDR3 covers 13 residues.

The chain recombines TRBV5-8 with TRBJ2-6; 10 positions match TRBD1. The V gene end was trimmed by 0 bases and the J gene end by 4 bases; junction bases not matched to a gene: 4. CDR1 and CDR2 from the germline V gene are SGHTS and YDEGEE. The CDR3 contains 17 residues. This CDR3 reads CASSLGTGGLGANVLTF. The CDR3 DNA sequence: TGTGCCAGCAGCTTGGGGACAGGGGGGCTCGGGGCCAACGTCCTGACTTTC.

This rearrangement joins TRBV27 to TRBJ2-1, with D perhaps TRBD2 (6 bases). Trimming took 2 bases from V and 0 from J, leaving 17 bases between them. The CDR3 extends over 18 amino acids. The germline V gene has CDR1 MNHEY and CDR2 SMNVEV (reference sequence). The DNA of the CDR3 is TGTGCCAGCAGTTTAAAAGCGGGCGGGGCGAGCTCCTACAATGAGCAGTTCTTC. The encoded protein is CASSLKAGGASSYNEQFF.

On this clone: One end of the junction varies from germline; a read error may be responsible. This chain connects TRBV4-2 to TRBJ1-3; 9 bases line up with TRBD1. The length of the CDR3 is 17 residues. From germline, CDR1 is LGHNA and CDR2 YNFKEQ. CDR3 loop: CASSQEGQGGTGNAIYF. The CDR3 DNA sequence: TGTGCCAGCAGCCAAGAGGGACAGGGTGGGACTGGAAACGCCATATATTTT.

V gene TRBV5-1 combines with J gene TRBJ2-6; D possibly corresponds to TRBD1 (5 bases). Per the germline V gene, CDR1 is SGHRS and CDR2 is YFSETQ. Trimming left V 4 bases short and J 0 bases short, with 17 bases between. The CDR3 runs 18 residues. CDR3 in DNA: TGCGCCAGCAGCGCCCCGACAGATAGAAGCTCTGGGGCCAACGTCCTGACTTTC. Translating gives CASSAPTDRSSGANVLTF.

The chain couples TRBV10-3 to TRBJ1-1; D gene ambiguous. This CDR3 contains 15 residues. The germline CDR1 and CDR2 sequences are ENHRY and SYGVKD. V lost 3 bases and J 2 bases, leaving 13 bases between the germline ends. CDR3 coding DNA: TGTGCCATCAGTGATAACCCAGCGATAAACACTGAAGCTTTCTTT. It specifies CAISDNPAINTEAFF.

A few counts support this clone. V is TRBV5-1 and J is TRBJ1-1, with TRBD1 matching over 10 bases. V was pared by 6 bases and J by 10 bases, with 9 bases of the junction left unmatched. The CDR3 length is 13 residues. The germline CDR1 and CDR2 sequences are SGHRS and YFSETQ. CDR3 loop: CASTTTGGGGAFF. The CDR3 DNA follows: TGCGCCAGCACAACGACAGGGGGCGGAGGAGCTTTCTTT.